A selection of T cell receptor beta chains follows, all from one sample in a study of chemoradiotherapy in HPV16-positive cancers. TCRdb's copy holds only in-frame clones and misses some; the assay was immunoSEQ multiplex PCR. There are roughly 1,300 clones in the sample; roughly 40% occur only once, and 16% lies in the top ten. The specimen was obtained from a patient who underwent chemoradiotherapy. These receptors originate from a human donor with HPV-associated anogenital cancer. Both conserved end residues are trimmed from each CDR3.

CDR3 protein: SVGLTEAF
V gene: TRBV29-1

CDR3 protein: ASSLDLAGEQY
V gene: TRBV5-1

CDR3 protein: ASSATGTEQY
V gene: TRBV27

CDR3 protein: ASSPGENLNTEAF
V gene: TRBV4-1

CDR3 protein: AWAVQGNTEAF
V gene: TRBV30

CDR3 protein: ASSWTSGAQETQY
V gene: TRBV5-1

CDR3 protein: SVLGQETQY
V gene: TRBV29-1

CDR3 protein: ASSPGVAGPYEQY
V gene: TRBV7-7

CDR3 protein: ASSSKGGLAGEKYEQY
V gene: TRBV5-1

CDR3 protein: ASRGRAYEQY
V gene: TRBV11-3

CDR3 protein: ASSQDADTKQY
V gene: TRBV14

CDR3 protein: ASSISGSNQPQH
V gene: TRBV19

CDR3 protein: SAYWRTEAF
V gene: TRBV29-1

CDR3 protein: AISRWESREPAFEQF
V gene: TRBV10-3

CDR3 protein: ASSSTQQAYEQY
V gene: TRBV7-9

CDR3 protein: ASSDAANTEAF
V gene: TRBV2

CDR3 protein: ASSQGPPNTEAF
V gene: TRBV7-2

CDR3 protein: SVGGSGGPGDTQY
V gene: TRBV29-1

CDR3 protein: ASSQGAGAYEQY
V gene: TRBV7-6

CDR3 protein: ASSSSGQIAQY
V gene: TRBV5-1

CDR3 protein: ASSQDPRGRGYGYT
V gene: TRBV4-3

CDR3 protein: ASSQGAAGAYEQY
V gene: TRBV6-5